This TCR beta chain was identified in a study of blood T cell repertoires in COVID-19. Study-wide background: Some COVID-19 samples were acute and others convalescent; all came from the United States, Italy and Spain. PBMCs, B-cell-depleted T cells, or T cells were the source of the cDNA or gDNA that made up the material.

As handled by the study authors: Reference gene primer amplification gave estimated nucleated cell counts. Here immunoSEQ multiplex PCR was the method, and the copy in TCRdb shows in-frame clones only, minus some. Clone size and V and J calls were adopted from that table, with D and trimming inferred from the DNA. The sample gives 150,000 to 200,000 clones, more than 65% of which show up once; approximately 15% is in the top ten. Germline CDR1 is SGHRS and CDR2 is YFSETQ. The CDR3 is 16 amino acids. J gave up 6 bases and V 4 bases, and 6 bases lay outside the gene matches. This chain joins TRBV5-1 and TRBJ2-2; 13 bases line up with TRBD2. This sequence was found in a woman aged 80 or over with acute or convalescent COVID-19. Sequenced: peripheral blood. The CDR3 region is CASSPPGLAGSGELFF. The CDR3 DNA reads TGCGCCAGCAGCCCGCCGGGACTAGCGGGATCCGGGGAGCTGTTTTTT.